Here is one T cell receptor (beta chain) with its context. With 5 bases clipped from V and 4 bases from J, the junction kept 8 bases outside the gene matches. In germline, CDR1 is PRHDT, CDR2 FYEKMQ (reference sequence). This CDR3 is built from 15 residues. Source study methods: Reference gene primers were amplified, and this amplification served to estimate nucleated cell counts. Using immunoSEQ multiplex PCR, the repertoire was profiled, and TCRdb retains in-frame clones only, with some absent. Clone size and the V and J calls come from that table; the DNA yielded D and trimming. Found here are approximately 29,000 clones, 55% to 75% of them singletons; the top ten hold about 21%. The entry originates in a study of blood T cell repertoires in COVID-19. About the study: COVID-19 samples from acute and convalescent phases originated in the United States, Italy and Spain. T cells, B-cell-depleted T cells, or PBMCs supplied cDNA or gDNA.

Sequenced material: peripheral blood. The V and J genes are TRBV13 and TRBJ2-7; 10 bases fit TRBD1. The clonotype originates from a boy between 2 and 10 years old with active or convalescent COVID-19. CDR3 nucleotide sequence: TGTGCCAGCAGCACAGGGACAGGGGAGGGGTACGAGCAGTACTTC. Translating gives CASSTGTGEGYEQYF.